The TCR beta chain described here comes from a study of cytomegalovirus exposure and HLA in healthy donors. General study findings and limits: Published work reported that the classifier diagnosed cytomegalovirus status with high specificity and sensitivity. Most TCR sequences were seen very rarely across donors, but some public TCRs occurred in many. In vitro work confirmed that a few CMV-associated chains recognize CMV antigens.

CDR1 is KGHSH and CDR2 is LQKENI in the germline V gene. V was trimmed by 2 bases and J by 1 base, leaving 11 bases between them. This CDR3 spans 15 amino acids. The donors were members of the validation cohort comprising about 130 subjects, separate from the roughly 690-subject first cohort. For this clone: The antigen is undetermined.

Clones were read by immunoSEQ multiplex PCR, and TCRdb kept only the in-frame ones, dropping some. The sample has roughly 50,000 clones, 93% seen once. The material sequenced was PBMCs. The receptor was isolated from a young woman in good health and CMV-seropositive. The rearrangement links TRBV18 to TRBJ1-2; no reliable D call. CDR3 nucleotide sequence: TGTGCCAGCTCACCAGACCAGCTAGGTAACTATGGCTACACCTTC. Residues: CASSPDQLGNYGYTF.